The clone carrying this T cell receptor (beta chain) was observed a handful of times. What it binds is unknown. Germline CDR1 and CDR2: MNHEY and SVGAGI. The J segment lost 1 base and the V segment lost 2 bases, leaving 10 bases of the junction unmatched. The CDR3 contains 19 residues. The source of the sample is a study of response to subunit inactivated influenza vaccine. Study-wide results and limits: The authors offered the suggestion that each seasonal influenza vaccination recruits few new T cells.

Via MiXCR, TCRdb re-called the RT-PCR reads, giving one row per CDR3 protein. In the table there are under 550,000 distinct CDR3 sequences, roughly 8.2% of which are singletons. The clonotype was recovered from a man aged 50-75 years who received an inactivated influenza vaccine. The chain combines TRBV6-5 with TRBJ2-6, with 8 bases lining up with TRBD2. The sequencing here drew on PBMCs from blood, taken about 23 months after vaccination. CDR3 DNA sequence: TGTGCCAGCAGTTACGGGACTAGACTTCGGCATTCTGGGGCCAACGTCCTGACTTTC. Translated: CASSYGTRLRHSGANVLTF.